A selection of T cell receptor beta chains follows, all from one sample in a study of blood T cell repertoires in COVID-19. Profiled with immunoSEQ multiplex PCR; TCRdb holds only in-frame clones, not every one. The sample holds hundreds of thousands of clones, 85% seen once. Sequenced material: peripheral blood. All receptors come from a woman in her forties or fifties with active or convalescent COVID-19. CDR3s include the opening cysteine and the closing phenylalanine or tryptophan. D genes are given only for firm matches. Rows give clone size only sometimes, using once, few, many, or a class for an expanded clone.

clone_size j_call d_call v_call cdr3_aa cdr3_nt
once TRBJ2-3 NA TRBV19 CASRERRDTDTQYF TGTGCCAGTAGGGAGCGGCGGGATACAGATACGCAGTATTTT
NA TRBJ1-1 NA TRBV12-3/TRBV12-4 CASSFQGGTEAFF TGTGCCAGCAGTTTTCAGGGTGGAACTGAAGCTTTCTTT
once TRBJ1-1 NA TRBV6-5 CAGAQTRGGEAFF TGTGCCGGTGCGCAGACACGCGGGGGTGAAGCTTTCTTT
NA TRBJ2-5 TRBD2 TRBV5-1 CASSHGGLETQYF TGCGCCAGCAGCCACGGGGGGTTAGAGACCCAGTACTTC
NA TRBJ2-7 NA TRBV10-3 CAISGTDYEQYF TGTGCCATCAGTGGGACAGACTACGAGCAGTACTTC
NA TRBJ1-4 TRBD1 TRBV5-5 CASSPGGAGGLEKLFF TGTGCCAGCAGCCCGGGGGGCGCAGGGGGCTTGGAAAAACTGTTTTTT
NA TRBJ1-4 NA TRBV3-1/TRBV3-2 CASSQDGGLFF TGTGCCAGCAGCCAAGATGGGGGCCTGTTTTTT
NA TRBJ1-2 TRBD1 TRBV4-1 CASSQTPPTGDPNYGYTF TGCGCCAGCAGCCAAACTCCACCCACAGGGGACCCTAACTATGGCTACACCTTC
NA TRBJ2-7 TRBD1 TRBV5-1 CASSFRQGGNEQYF TGCGCCAGCAGCTTTCGACAGGGGGGAAACGAGCAGTACTTC
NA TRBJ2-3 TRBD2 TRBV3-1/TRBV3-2 CASSRTAGTSGSTQYF TGTGCCAGCAGCCGAACGGCCGGGACTAGCGGGAGTACGCAGTATTTT
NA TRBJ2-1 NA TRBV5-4 CASSLGGFYNEQFF TGTGCCAGCAGCTTGGGCGGGTTCTACAATGAGCAGTTCTTC
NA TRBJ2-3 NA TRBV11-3 CASSVDHSHTDTQYF TGTGCCAGCAGCGTAGACCATAGCCACACAGATACGCAGTATTTT
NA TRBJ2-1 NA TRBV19 CASSIEGTRFINEQFF TGTGCCAGTAGTATAGAAGGGACAAGGTTTATAAATGAGCAGTTCTTC
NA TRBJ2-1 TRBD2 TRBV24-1 CATSDPLAGVTNEQFF TGTGCCACCAGTGACCCGCTAGCGGGAGTAACCAATGAGCAGTTCTTC